The present entry profiles one TCR beta chain with its context. V lost 6 bases, J lost 1 base, and 12 bases lay in between. This CDR3 has 14 amino acids. Germline CDR1 and CDR2: DFQATT and SNEGSKA (reference sequence). These data come from a study of identical twins. TCRdb used MiXCR to reprocess the 5' RACE reads, holding one entry per CDR3 protein. Here the sample spans 430,000 or so distinct CDR3 sequences, 24% being singletons. The same sample was also used in a study of T cells expressing NK-cell markers.

The sample consisted of CD4+ T cells sorted from blood. The rearrangement joins TRBV20-1 to TRBJ2-2, with D uncertain. The receptor was isolated from a woman aged 18-29 years in good health. The CDR3 sequence is CSAPAVRNTGELFF. CDR3 sequence (DNA): TGCAGTGCCCCCGCCGTCCGGAACACCGGGGAGCTGTTTTTT.